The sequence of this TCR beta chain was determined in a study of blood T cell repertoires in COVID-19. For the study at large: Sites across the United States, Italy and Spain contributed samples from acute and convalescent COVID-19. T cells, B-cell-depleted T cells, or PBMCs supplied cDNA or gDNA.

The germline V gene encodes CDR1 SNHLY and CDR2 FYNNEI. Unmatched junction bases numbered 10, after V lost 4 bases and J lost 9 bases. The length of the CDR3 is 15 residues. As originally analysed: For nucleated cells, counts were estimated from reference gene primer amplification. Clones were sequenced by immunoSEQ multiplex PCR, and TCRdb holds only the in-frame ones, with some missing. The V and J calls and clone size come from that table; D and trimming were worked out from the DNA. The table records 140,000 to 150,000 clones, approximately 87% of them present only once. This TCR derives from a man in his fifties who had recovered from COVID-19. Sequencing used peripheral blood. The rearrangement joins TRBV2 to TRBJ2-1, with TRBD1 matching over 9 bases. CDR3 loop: CASSGAPGQGGEQFF. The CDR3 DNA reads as TGTGCCAGCAGTGGGGCTCCGGGACAGGGCGGTGAGCAGTTCTTC.